These 26 T cell receptor beta chains share one sample of origin, sequenced in a study of beta chain features in type 1 diabetes. The study's findings and limits: In all four CD4+ subsets, TCRB CDR3 length was significantly, moderately reduced in type 1 diabetes.

Antigens of these TCRs are unknown. Expressed TCRB transcripts got sequenced, as all isolated RNA was reverse transcribed. TCRdb's copy holds only in-frame clones and misses some; the assay was immunoSEQ multiplex PCR. The data show around 41,000 clones, approximately 61% seen once. Sample: Tregs from blood. Receptors were obtained from a man aged 25-40 years with type 1 diabetes. Some clones in this sample may be carry-over from other donors' samples.

V usage is TRBV11-2 and J usage is TRBJ2-5, with D perhaps TRBD1 (6 bases). Germline CDR1 is SGHAT and CDR2 is FQNNGV. The germline V and J ends were trimmed by 3 bases and 5 bases, with 10 bases remaining between them. There are 13 residues in the CDR3. In nucleotides, the CDR3 is TGTGCCAGCAGCTTCGGGCAGGGGGAGACCCAGTACTTC. It codes for CASSFGQGETQYF. The whole variable domain, filled in from reference TRBV11-2 and TRBJ2-5, reads EAGVAQSPRYKIIEKRQSVAFWCNPISGHATLYWYQQILGQGPKLLIQFQNNGVVDDSQLPKDRFSAERLKGVDSTLKIQPAKLEDSAVYLCASSFGQGETQYFGPGTRLLVL.

This clone was detected only a few times. J is TRBJ2-2 and V is TRBV29-1, with D possibly TRBD1 on 7 matching bases. The CDR3 extends over 14 amino acids. Germline lookup yields CDR1 SQVTM and CDR2 ANQGSEA. V shed 4 bases and J shed 3 bases, with 12 bases lying between them. The CDR3 DNA follows: TGCAGCGTTGCGGGCAGGGGGGACACCGGGGAGCTGTTTTTT. Amino acid sequence: CSVAGRGDTGELFF.

The chain uses TRBV7-3 and TRBJ1-1, with a weak D call TRBD1 (6 bases). V shed 3 bases and J shed 5 bases, with 16 bases lying between them. The CDR3 spans 15 residues. From germline, CDR1 is SGHTA and CDR2 FQGTGA. CDR3: CASSLQQGRRTEAFF. CDR3 bases: TGTGCCAGCAGCTTGCAGCAGGGGCGCAGGACTGAAGCTTTCTTT.

The chain is built from TRBV4-2 and TRBJ1-1; a weak D match, TRBD1 (5 bases). This CDR3 has 14 amino acids. V shed 5 bases and J shed 1 base, with 11 bases lying between them. CDR1 is LGHNA, CDR2 YNFKEQ, per germline. CDR3: CASSEKQENTEAFF. The CDR3 DNA follows: TGTGCCAGCAGCGAAAAACAGGAGAACACTGAAGCTTTCTTT.

V and J are TRBV7-2 and TRBJ2-7; 7 nucleotides line up with TRBD2. The CDR3 has 14 residues. J was trimmed by 2 bases and V by 2 bases; bases with no gene match: 3. Looked up from germline, CDR1 is SGHTA and CDR2 is FQGNSA. CDR3 residues: CASSLRDYPYEQYF. CDR3 in DNA: TGTGCCAGCAGCTTAAGGGACTACCCCTACGAGCAGTACTTC.

This clone has just a few counts. The rearrangement links TRBV7-9 to TRBJ1-2; TRBD1 matches at 12 bases. CDR1 is SEHNR, CDR2 FQNEAQ, per germline (reference sequence). V trimming: 4 bases; J trimming: 8 bases; junction bases outside the gene matches: 5. This CDR3 is 14 amino acids long. CDR3 loop: CASSSRDRGLGYTF. The CDR3 DNA sequence: TGTGCCAGCAGCTCGCGGGACAGGGGGCTCGGCTACACCTTC.

CDR3 residues: CASREGGTDTQYF. As DNA, the CDR3 is TGTGCCAGCAGAGAGGGGGGGACAGATACGCAGTATTTT. This chain joins TRBV7-2 and TRBJ2-3, with D possibly being TRBD2 (7 bases). The CDR3 has 13 amino acids. Trimming left V 6 bases short and J 3 bases short, with 10 bases between. Germline CDR1 is SGHTA and CDR2 is FQGNSA. Supplemented by reference TRBV7-2 and TRBJ2-3, the full variable domain reads GAGVSQSPSNKVTEKGKDVELRCDPISGHTALYWYRQSLGQGLEFLIYFQGNSAPDKSGLPSDRFSAERTGGSVSTLTIQRTQQEDSAVYLCASREGGTDTQYFGPGTRLTVL.

The rearrangement uses TRBV5-6 and TRBJ2-3; D gene uncertain. Germline V gene lookup returns CDR1 SGHDT and CDR2 YYEEEE. CDR3 size: 12 residues. Trimming cost V 5 bases and J 0 bases, with 4 bases left between them. The CDR3 nucleotides are TGTGCCAGCAGGTCAAGCACAGATACGCAGTATTTT. Protein product: CASRSSTDTQYF. The variable domain in full, completed from reference TRBV5-6 and TRBJ2-3, reads DAGVTQSPTHLIKTRGQQVTLRCSPKSGHDTVSWYQQALGQGPQFIFQYYEEEERQRGNFPDRFSGHQFPNYSSELNVNALLLGDSALYLCASRSSTDTQYFGPGTRLTVL.

The chain links TRBV7-2 to TRBJ2-5, with 9 positions matching TRBD2. Germline trimming cut 3 bases from V and 5 bases from J; bases unmatched to any gene: 10. CDR1 and CDR2 (germline): SGHTA, FQGNSA. This CDR3 region has 16 residues. CDR3 region: CASSFWGRGGAETQYF. For the CDR3, the DNA is TGTGCCAGCAGCTTCTGGGGGCGGGGGGGCGCGGAGACCCAGTACTTC.

This chain joins TRBV30 and TRBJ1-3; no clear D gene. This CDR3 has 12 amino acids. The ends were cut back, 4 bases at V and 4 bases at J, with 8 bases in the middle. Germline V gene sequence: CDR1 GTSNPN, CDR2 SVGIG (reference sequence). DNA for the CDR3: TGTGCCTGGACCGGAGGGGGAAACACCATATATTTT. It translates to CAWTGGGNTIYF.

This chain's CDR3 is CASSDRGFDTEAFF. CDR3 DNA sequence: TGTGCCAGCAGTGACAGGGGTTTTGACACTGAAGCTTTCTTT. This rearrangement joins TRBV6-1 to TRBJ1-1; possibly TRBD1 for D (6 bases). V was pared by 3 bases and J by 3 bases, with 11 bases between. The germline V gene has CDR1 MNHNS and CDR2 SASEGT. The CDR3 runs 14 residues.

This sequence joins TRBV7-3 and TRBJ2-3, with D maybe TRBD1 (6 bases). Germline loops: CDR1 SGHTA, CDR2 FQGTGA. With 5 bases removed from V and 0 bases from J, the gap between germline ends came to 12 bases. The CDR3 runs 15 residues. CDR3 nucleotides: TGTGCCAGCAGCCCCCTAGGACAGAGCACAGATACGCAGTATTTT. Translating gives CASSPLGQSTDTQYF. Full variable domain (missing parts from reference TRBV7-3 and TRBJ2-3): GAGVSQTPSNKVTEKGKYVELRCDPISGHTALYWYRQSLGQGPEFLIYFQGTGAADDSGLPNDRFFAVRPEGSVSTLKIQRTERGDSAVYLCASSPLGQSTDTQYFGPGTRLTVL.

The CDR3 sequence: CASSRGQAYRETQYF. CDR3 DNA sequence: TGTGCCAGTAGCCGGGGACAGGCGTATCGGGAGACCCAGTACTTC. This chain joins TRBV19 and TRBJ2-5; 8 nucleotides agree with TRBD1. The J segment lost 5 bases and the V segment lost 6 bases, leaving 11 bases of the junction unmatched. Germline loops: CDR1 LNHDA, CDR2 SQIVND (reference sequence). The CDR3 spans 15 residues.

The chain links TRBV5-1 to TRBJ2-2; 8 positions agree with TRBD2. Per the germline V gene, CDR1 is SGHRS and CDR2 is YFSETQ. Trimming took 5 bases from V and 1 from J; bases not matched to a gene: 4. CDR3 length equals 15 residues. This CDR3 reads CASSSSGGNTGELFF. The CDR3 coding sequence is TGCGCCAGCAGTTCCAGCGGGGGGAACACCGGGGAGCTGTTTTTT.

The chain combines TRBV9 with TRBJ1-1; TRBD1 is a possible D gene (5 bases). The V end was cut by 2 bases, the J end by 6 bases, with 14 bases between. The CDR3 runs 14 residues. The germline V gene has CDR1 SGDLS and CDR2 YYNGEE. DNA for the CDR3: TGTGCCAGCAGCGTTGAACGGGGGTCGGCTGAAGCTTTCTTT. The encoded protein is CASSVERGSAEAFF.

This clone has a handful of counts. The rearrangement joins TRBV29-1 to TRBJ2-7, with 9 bases aligning to TRBD2. The CDR3 length is 15 residues. Germline assignment: CDR1 SQVTM and CDR2 ANQGSEA. V was clipped by 5 bases and J by 2 bases; unmatched bases: 10. The CDR3 DNA reads TGCAGCGTTTCTCGGGGAGCGGGGGGAACCTACGAGCAGTACTTC. This encodes CSVSRGAGGTYEQYF.

The V and J genes are TRBV11-2 and TRBJ2-7; 7 bases match TRBD2. The CDR3 spans 16 residues. Trimming removed 2 bases from V and 0 bases from J; junction bases left unmatched: 7. The germline CDR1 and CDR2 sequences are SGHAT and FQNNGV. The CDR3 DNA reads TGTGCCAGCAGCTTACGTTATGGCGGGGGCTCCTACGAGCAGTACTTC. It yields the protein CASSLRYGGGSYEQYF.

The CDR3 DNA reads as TGTGCCAGCATAGCGGGGGGCCCGAACACCGGGGAGCTGTTTTTT. Translating it yields CASIAGGPNTGELFF. This rearrangement joins TRBV6-5 to TRBJ2-2; 10 bases are shared with TRBD2. The length of the CDR3 is 15 residues. CDR1 is MNHEY and CDR2 is SVGAGI in the germline V gene. With V trimmed by 7 bases and J by 0 bases, 2 bases remained unmatched.

The V gene is TRBV21-1, the J gene TRBJ2-5; the listed D gene, TRBD2, was not tested against the DNA. The end of the DNA aligns better with TRBJ2-7, so the J call may be wrong. TRBV21-1 is reported as a pseudogene. This CDR3 has 18 residues. CDR3 protein: CASSKETLAGGLSYEQYF. Here the CDR3 DNA reads TGTGCCAGCAGCAAAGAGACTCTAGCGGGGGGCCTCTCCTACGAGCAGTACTTC.

The chain uses TRBV20-1 and TRBJ1-1; D not resolved. Trimming pared 1 base from V and 7 bases from J, leaving 4 bases between. CDR1 DFQATT and CDR2 SNEGSKA come from the germline V gene (reference sequence). The CDR3 is 10 amino acids. The CDR3 protein is CSARVVEAFF. The CDR3 nucleotides read TGCAGTGCTAGAGTCGTTGAAGCTTTCTTT.

This clone was recorded only once. The V gene is TRBV5-1, the J gene TRBJ1-1; unclear D gene. Looked up from germline, CDR1 is SGHRS and CDR2 is YFSETQ. This CDR3 contains 13 residues. With 4 bases removed from V and 3 bases from J, the gap between germline ends came to 10 bases. This CDR3 is CASSELRDTEAFF. The CDR3 nucleotides are TGCGCCAGCAGCGAGCTCCGGGACACTGAAGCTTTCTTT.

This sequence joins TRBV7-2 and TRBJ2-3, with D possibly TRBD1 on 5 matching bases. This CDR3 region has 12 residues. Germline V gives CDR1 SGHTA, CDR2 FQGNSA. V was pared by 6 bases and J by 8 bases, with 12 bases between. CDR3 DNA: TGTGCCAGCAGTCGAGTGCAGGGTACGCAGTATTTT. It is translated as CASSRVQGTQYF.

The chain couples TRBV2 to TRBJ2-2; no clear D. Germline V gene lookup returns CDR1 SNHLY and CDR2 FYNNEI. The V end was cut by 7 bases, the J end by 0 bases, with 3 bases between. The CDR3 length is 12 residues. The CDR3, as DNA: TGTGCCAGCACCGCGAACACCGGGGAGCTGTTTTTT. This sequence encodes CASTANTGELFF.

This clone was counted only a few times. The rearrangement links TRBV5-1 to TRBJ2-2, with D tentatively TRBD1 (6 bases). The CDR3 extends over 13 amino acids. Germline loops: CDR1 SGHRS, CDR2 YFSETQ. V was clipped by 6 bases and J by 4 bases, with 10 bases between them. Here the CDR3 reads CASNRVGTGELFF. In nucleotides, the CDR3 is TGCGCCAGCAACAGGGTCGGCACCGGGGAGCTGTTTTTT.

This sequence joins TRBV4-2 and TRBJ1-5; D might be TRBD1 (6 bases). The V gene's germline CDR1 is LGHNA and CDR2 YNFKEQ. The CDR3 is 15 residues long. The ends were cut back, 3 bases at V and 7 bases at J, with 16 bases in the middle. This CDR3 is CASSQAGVAGQPQHF. The CDR3 region has the DNA TGTGCCAGCAGCCAGGCAGGGGTTGCAGGACAGCCCCAGCATTTT.

This clone occurred a few times. The chain links TRBV29-1 to TRBJ1-4; 8 bases map to TRBD1. Germline V gene lookup returns CDR1 SQVTM and CDR2 ANQGSEA. After removal of 7 bases from V and 10 bases from J, the junction contained 8 bases not matched to a gene. The CDR3 runs to 12 residues. CDR3 DNA: TGCAGCGCTTGGGGACAGGCGGGAAAACTGTTTTTT. This translates into CSAWGQAGKLFF. Variable domain in full (rest from reference TRBV29-1 and TRBJ1-4): SAVISQKPSRDICQRGTSLTIQCQVDSQVTMMFWYRQQPGQSLTLIATANQGSEATYESGFVIDKFPISRPNLTFSTLTVSNMSPEDSSIYLCSAWGQAGKLFFGSGTQLSVL.